This entry features one T cell receptor beta chain sequence. The record originates from a study of blood T cell repertoires in COVID-19. Participant ages covered about 18 to 95 years across about two dozen US areas. The study assigned cohorts using participant-reported clinical history. In the original processing: Amplification of reference gene primers was used by the study to estimate nucleated cell counts. Sequencing used immunoSEQ multiplex PCR; TCRdb keeps in-frame clones, though not all of them. That table gives V, J and clone size, and the DNA gave D and trimming. Of approximately 200,000 clones listed, about 80% were seen once; the top ten hold 1.3%. This CDR3 spans 15 amino acids. The V gene's germline CDR1 is LNHDA and CDR2 SQIVND (reference sequence). V was clipped by 5 bases and J by 0 bases, with 11 bases between them.

The source of this sequence is a woman aged 40-49 years with acute COVID-19. The chain is built from TRBV19 and TRBJ1-3; possibly TRBD1 for D (5 bases). The sample comprised PBMCs or T cells enriched from blood (not recorded which). The DNA of the CDR3 is TGTGCCAGTAGTGACAGCTGGGGCTCTGGAAACACCATATATTTT. This codes for CASSDSWGSGNTIYF.